The following is a T cell receptor beta chain sequence with its context. The CDR3 loop spans 13 amino acids. Germline assignment: CDR1 GTSNPN and CDR2 SVGIG (reference sequence). V shed 4 bases, J shed 6 bases, and the junction held 4 bases outside the gene matches. This sample is part of a study of T cells in Graves' hyperthyroidism and ophthalmopathy. RNA transcripts served as the template for amplifying TCR beta CDR3 regions. A first-round RT-PCR of the TCR CDR3 used the HTBI primer set. One entry per CDR3 protein, called by TCRdb with MiXCR from the multiplex PCR reads. The sample has about 480,000 distinct CDR3 sequences; about an eighth are singletons.

This TCR came from a woman aged 18-29 years with Graves' hyperthyroidism. The rearrangement links TRBV30 to TRBJ1-2; TRBD1 matches at 11 bases. What was sequenced was blood. The CDR3 DNA reads as TGTGCCTGGATAGGACAGGGGGCCAATGGCTACACCTTC. Its protein is CAWIGQGANGYTF.